Below are 20 T cell receptor beta chains sequenced from a single sample in a study of response to subunit inactivated influenza vaccine. TCRdb processed the RT-PCR reads anew with MiXCR; each CDR3 protein has one entry. The sample has 450,000 to 550,000 distinct CDR3 sequences, 25% seen once; the top ten hold 1.9%. Source: CD4+ T cells sorted from PBMCs, taken more than 4 days after vaccination. All receptors come from a man aged 45-60 years who received an inactivated influenza vaccine.

V and J are TRBV7-9 and TRBJ2-1; 7 nucleotides agree with TRBD2. Germline V gene sequence: CDR1 SEHNR, CDR2 FQNEAQ (reference sequence). V was clipped by 6 bases and J by 9 bases; unmatched bases: 2. The CDR3 consists of 11 residues. The CDR3 reads CASRRESEQFF. The CDR3 nucleotides are TGTGCCAGCAGGCGGGAGAGTGAGCAGTTCTTC.

The rearrangement links TRBV29-1 to TRBJ1-1, with D hard to call. CDR3 length: 13 residues. Trimming stripped 6 bases from V and 4 bases from J, with 15 bases between. CDR1 and CDR2 from the germline V gene are SQVTM and ANQGSEA. The CDR3 loop is CSVLGLVGTEAFF. DNA of the CDR3: TGCAGCGTCTTAGGACTTGTAGGCACTGAAGCTTTCTTT.

This clonotype appeared a few times. The chain combines TRBV6-5 with TRBJ2-2; no clear D. The CDR3 consists of 11 residues. In germline, CDR1 is MNHEY, CDR2 SVGAGI. V was pared by 8 bases and J by 7 bases, with 8 bases between. CDR3 amino acids: CASGYVGELFF. As DNA, the CDR3 is TGTGCCAGCGGCTACGTCGGGGAGCTGTTTTTT.

This clonotype was observed a few times. In DNA, the CDR3 is TGTGCCAGCAGCGCGGACGTGAACTATGGCTACACCTTC. It specifies CASSADVNYGYTF. The V and J genes are TRBV5-5 and TRBJ1-2; D gene uncertain. With 4 bases removed from V and 2 bases from J, the gap between germline ends came to 9 bases. CDR3 length: 13 amino acids. The germline V gene encodes CDR1 SGHKS and CDR2 YYEKEE (reference sequence).

This clonotype was seen only a few times. The rearrangement links TRBV12-3 or TRBV12-4 to TRBJ2-7; D is ambiguous. V lost 1 base and J lost 2, with 9 bases in between. This CDR3 region has 14 residues. The CDR3, as DNA: TGTGCCAGCAGTTTAGGCACGACCCCCTACGAGCAGTACTTC. As protein: CASSLGTTPYEQYF.

The chain's CDR3 is CASSERGRMLGTAEAFF. The CDR3, as DNA: TGTGCCAGCAGTGAAAGGGGCAGAATGCTTGGGACTGCTGAAGCTTTCTTT. This rearrangement joins TRBV2 to TRBJ1-1; D perhaps matches TRBD1 (5 bases). Germline V gene data show CDR1 as SNHLY and CDR2 as FYNNEI. Trimming removed 2 bases at V and 6 bases at J, with 22 bases between. The CDR3 sequence is 17 residues long.

The chain has TRBV5-1 and TRBJ2-5; D perhaps matches TRBD1 (6 bases). There are 15 residues in the CDR3. V was trimmed by 1 base and J by 2 bases, leaving 12 bases between them. CDR1 is SGHRS, CDR2 YFSETQ, per germline. The CDR3 is CASSLNTGRQETQYF. In nucleotides, the CDR3 is TGCGCCAGCAGCTTGAATACAGGGAGACAAGAGACCCAGTACTTC.

This chain connects TRBV20-1 to TRBJ1-4; D gene ambiguous. V gave up 8 bases and J gave up 5 bases, with 9 bases separating them. The CDR3 loop spans 11 amino acids. Germline CDR1 DFQATT, CDR2 SNEGSKA (reference sequence). For the CDR3, the DNA is TGCAGTTCGGCAGAGAATGAAAAACTGTTTTTT. It is translated as CSSAENEKLFF.

This clonotype was counted only a few times. The chain has TRBV5-1 and TRBJ1-1; TRBD1 agrees at 8 bases. The CDR3 spans 15 residues. V shed 0 bases, J shed 7 bases, and the junction held 8 bases outside the gene matches. CDR1 and CDR2 from the germline V gene are SGHRS and YFSETQ. The CDR3 coding sequence is TGCGCCAGCAGCTTGGAAGGACAGGGCGAGGATGAAGCTTTCTTT. Translation gives CASSLEGQGEDEAFF.

This clonotype was seen more than once but under ten times. The chain uses TRBV24-1 and TRBJ2-3, with 9 nucleotides matching TRBD1. After removal of 4 bases from V and 8 bases from J, the junction contained 12 bases not matched to a gene. The CDR3 has 16 residues. CDR1 and CDR2 from the germline V gene are KGHDR and SFDVKD. Written as DNA, the CDR3 is TGTGCCACCAGTGACCTAACGGGACAGGGAAGGGTTACGCAGTATTTT. Protein: CATSDLTGQGRVTQYF.

This clonotype was counted a few times. The chain links TRBV20-1 to TRBJ2-3; D not resolved. This CDR3 is built from 14 residues. Germline CDR1 DFQATT, CDR2 SNEGSKA (reference sequence). Trimming took 5 bases from V and 3 from J, leaving 15 bases between them. As DNA, the CDR3 is TGCAGTGCTGCCCCGCTTCTCGCGACAGATACGCAGTATTTT. Protein sequence: CSAAPLLATDTQYF.

Only a few counts were recorded for this clonotype. This chain connects TRBV15 to TRBJ1-5; the D is unclear. V was trimmed by 0 bases and J by 5 bases, leaving 23 bases between them. CDR1 is LNHNV, CDR2 YYDKDF, per germline (reference sequence). This CDR3 has 19 residues. CDR3 loop: CATSREQPKIVREDQPQHF. As DNA, the CDR3 is TGTGCCACCAGCAGAGAACAACCAAAAATAGTGAGGGAGGATCAGCCCCAGCATTTT.

The rearrangement joins TRBV4-2 to TRBJ1-2; 9 bases map to TRBD1. This CDR3 is 15 amino acids long. The V and J ends lost 4 bases and 5 bases, in that order; junction bases with no gene match: 8. Per germline, CDR1 LGHNA and CDR2 YNFKEQ. The DNA for the CDR3 is TGTGCCAGCAGCCCGTCCCCGGGACAGGGTTATGGCTACACCTTC. This translates into CASSPSPGQGYGYTF.

This chain links TRBV12-3 or TRBV12-4 with TRBJ2-2; D not resolved. Trimming pared 7 bases from V and 0 bases from J, leaving 3 bases between. CDR3 length equals 12 residues. The CDR3: CASKPNTGELFF. The CDR3 nucleotides read TGTGCCAGCAAACCGAACACCGGGGAGCTGTTTTTT.

The gene calls are TRBV11-1 and TRBJ2-7, with 9 bases aligning to TRBD1. This CDR3 contains 19 residues. V shed 1 base, J shed 4 bases, and the junction held 17 bases outside the gene matches. In germline, CDR1 is SGHAT, CDR2 FQDESV (reference sequence). CDR3 DNA sequence: TGTGCCAGCAGCTTAGATTTTTACCTTTCGGGACAGGGCGCTTACGAGCAGTACTTC. It codes for CASSLDFYLSGQGAYEQYF.

The chain couples TRBV20-1 to TRBJ1-5; TRBD1 is a possible D gene (5 bases). This CDR3 has 17 residues. Trimming took 4 bases from V and 0 from J, leaving 19 bases between them. The germline V gene has CDR1 DFQATT and CDR2 SNEGSKA (reference sequence). CDR3 sequence: CSATVWTGRRSNQPQHF. The CDR3 coding sequence is TGCAGTGCTACCGTCTGGACGGGACGGCGTAGCAATCAGCCCCAGCATTTT.

The J gene is TRBJ2-1, the V gene TRBV20-1, with 11 bases lining up with TRBD2. With V trimmed by 0 bases and J by 10 bases, 5 bases remained unmatched. Germline V lookup: CDR1 DFQATT, CDR2 SNEGSKA (reference sequence). The CDR3 extends over 14 amino acids. The CDR3 nucleotides are TGCAGTGCTAGAGATCTTCTAGCGGGAGGAGAGCAGTTCTTC. Translation: CSARDLLAGGEQFF.

V gene TRBV5-1 combines with J gene TRBJ2-1, with 8 bases identical to TRBD2. CDR1 and CDR2 from the germline V gene are SGHRS and YFSETQ. There are 14 residues in the CDR3. V was clipped by 4 bases and J by 8 bases; unmatched bases: 8. The CDR3 spells CASSPGTRADEQFF. In DNA form, the CDR3 reads TGCGCCAGCAGCCCCGGGACTAGGGCGGATGAGCAGTTCTTC.

This clonotype was detected many times. Its ends do not fully match the called genes, so a read error is possible. This chain joins TRBV7-9 and TRBJ2-5, with D possibly being TRBD2 (5 bases). This CDR3 has 14 residues. Germline loops: CDR1 SEHNR, CDR2 FQNEAQ (reference sequence). CDR3 residues: CASSLALAQETQYF. The CDR3 nucleotides are TGTGCCAGCAGTTTAGCTCTAGCTCAAGAGACCCAGTACTTC.

This CDR3 reads CSAEQNTDTQYF. In DNA form, the CDR3 reads TGCAGTGCTGAGCAGAACACAGATACGCAGTATTTT. This chain links TRBV20-1 with TRBJ2-3; D remains ambiguous. V was shortened by 5 bases and J by 2 bases, with 8 bases between the two germline ends. CDR1 is DFQATT and CDR2 is SNEGSKA in the germline V gene (reference sequence). The CDR3 has 12 residues.